Below are 23 T cell receptor beta chains sequenced from a single sample in a study of shared clonotypes between healthy human individuals. CD8 cells regarded as naive lacked CD45RO, were positively chosen for CCR7, and omitted terminally differentiated effector memory CD45RA+ cells. Assay used: immunoSEQ multiplex PCR; TCRdb lists only in-frame clones, some missing. The sample lists about 870,000 clones, about 91% seen once, with around 24% in the top ten. Material for sequencing was naive CD8+ T cells sorted from blood. The origin of the receptors is a man aged 25 to 45 in good health.

The chain has TRBV10-3 and TRBJ1-2, with D possibly matching TRBD1 (5 bases). CDR1 is ENHRY and CDR2 is SYGVKD in the germline V gene. This CDR3 is 16 amino acids long. V lost 10 bases and J lost 0, with 21 bases in between. The CDR3 spells CATESFQGRPNYGYTF. In nucleotides, the CDR3 is TGTGCCACCGAATCCTTCCAGGGCAGGCCTAACTATGGCTACACCTTC.

The chain combines TRBV7-6 with TRBJ1-3; 9 bases are a match to TRBD1. Germline CDR1 and CDR2: SGHVS and FNYEAQ. Unmatched junction bases numbered 3, after V lost 3 bases and J lost 3 bases. The CDR3 is 15 residues long. DNA for the CDR3: TGTGCCAGCAGCTTGGGACAGGGAAGTGGAAACACCATATATTTT. This translates into CASSLGQGSGNTIYF.

The chain employs TRBV7-9 and TRBJ2-7; TRBD1 matches at 7 bases. The CDR3 runs to 15 residues. Per germline, CDR1 SEHNR and CDR2 FQNEAQ (reference sequence). V lost 2 bases to trimming and J lost 1 base; unmatched junction nucleotides: 5. The CDR3 spells CASSLKDRPSYEQYF. The CDR3 nucleotides read TGTGCCAGCAGCTTAAAGGACAGGCCGTCCTACGAGCAGTACTTC. Together with reference TRBV7-9 and TRBJ2-7, the CDR3 gives the full variable domain: DTGVSQNPRHKITKRGQNVTFRCDPISEHNRLYWYRQTLGQGPEFLTYFQNEAQLEKSRLLSDRFSAERPKGSFSTLEIQRTEQGDSAMYLCASSLKDRPSYEQYFGPGTRLTVT.

The gene calls are TRBV7-9 and TRBJ2-3; D unclear. The V gene lost 4 bases and the J gene lost 0 bases, with 8 bases spanning the gap. Germline V CDR1 and CDR2: SEHNR, FQNEAQ (reference sequence). The CDR3 extends over 14 amino acids. The CDR3 DNA reads as TGTGCCAGCAGCTCCAGAGTCAGCACAGATACGCAGTATTTT. Protein product: CASSSRVSTDTQYF.

V gene TRBV6-1 combines with J gene TRBJ1-5; D might be TRBD1 (5 bases). CDR1 and CDR2 (germline): MNHNS, SASEGT. This CDR3 region has 16 residues. Trimming left V 4 bases short and J 1 base short, with 14 bases between. In DNA, the CDR3 is TGTGCCAGCAGTGCCCTAGCGGAGGGGAGCAATCAGCCCCAGCATTTT. This sequence encodes CASSALAEGSNQPQHF.

This clone is a singleton in its sample. The chain links TRBV29-1 to TRBJ1-1; D is perhaps TRBD1 (6 bases). The germline V gene encodes CDR1 SQVTM and CDR2 ANQGSEA. The CDR3 is 13 amino acids. V was trimmed by 8 bases and J by 4 bases, leaving 17 bases between them. This chain's CDR3 is CSLVGGGSTEAFF. The CDR3 nucleotides are TGCAGCTTAGTGGGGGGCGGTAGCACTGAAGCTTTCTTT.

CDR3 amino acids: CASSRERDYEQYF. The CDR3 nucleotides read TGCGCCAGCAGCCGAGAACGGGATTACGAGCAGTACTTC. The chain is built from TRBV4-3 and TRBJ2-7; D is possibly TRBD2 (5 bases). V was clipped by 4 bases and J by 4 bases, with 11 bases between them. Germline V lookup: CDR1 LGHNA, CDR2 YSLEER. The CDR3 is 13 residues long.

V gene TRBV7-9 combines with J gene TRBJ2-1; TRBD2 agrees at 7 bases. Per the germline V gene, CDR1 is SEHNR and CDR2 is FQNEAQ (reference sequence). The CDR3 length is 16 residues. The V and J ends lost 3 bases and 8 bases, in that order; junction bases with no gene match: 13. CDR3 amino acids: CASSLWVREGGDEQFF. The CDR3 region has the DNA TGTGCCAGCAGCTTGTGGGTTAGGGAGGGCGGCGATGAGCAGTTCTTC.

V and J are TRBV11-2 and TRBJ2-1; a possible D gene is TRBD1 (6 bases). Germline lookup yields CDR1 SGHAT and CDR2 FQNNGV. This CDR3 comprises 17 residues. V was shortened by 4 bases and J by 0 bases, with 16 bases between the two germline ends. CDR3 nucleotides: TGTGCCAGCAGCTCCCCTTGGACAGCCTACTCCTACAATGAGCAGTTCTTC. Translating it yields CASSSPWTAYSYNEQFF.

The rearrangement links TRBV20-1 to TRBJ2-4; D is unresolved. Germline V gene sequence: CDR1 DFQATT, CDR2 SNEGSKA (reference sequence). This CDR3 spans 10 amino acids. The ends were cut back, 6 bases at V and 10 bases at J, with 10 bases in the middle. DNA for the CDR3: TGCAGTGCCAGTAATGGAATTCAGTACTTC. It translates to CSASNGIQYF.

This clone was seen only once. The chain recombines TRBV6-6 with TRBJ2-3; 11 bases are shared with TRBD2. The CDR3 is made up of 15 amino acids. The V gene end was trimmed by 2 bases and the J gene end by 5 bases; junction bases not matched to a gene: 3. Germline CDR1 reads MNHNY; CDR2 reads SVGAGI (reference sequence). DNA of the CDR3: TGTGCCAGCAGTTACGTCGGACTAGCGGGAGATACGCAGTATTTT. Translated, it gives CASSYVGLAGDTQYF.

The V gene is TRBV2, the J gene TRBJ1-2; 8 bases are a match to TRBD1. Germline CDR1 SNHLY, CDR2 FYNNEI. With 5 bases clipped from V and 4 bases from J, the junction kept 6 bases outside the gene matches. The CDR3 spans 14 residues. The CDR3 is CASSRTGTGYGYTF. The DNA for the CDR3 is TGTGCCAGCAGTAGAACCGGGACAGGCTATGGCTACACCTTC. Filled out from reference TRBV2 and TRBJ1-2, the complete variable domain reads EPEVTQTPSHQVTQMGQEVILRCVPISNHLYFYWYRQILGQKVEFLVSFYNNEISEKSEIFDDQFSVERPDGSNFTLKIRSTKLEDSAMYFCASSRTGTGYGYTFGSGTRLTVV.

This chain joins TRBV10-2 and TRBJ2-1; the match to TRBD2 covers 7 bases. The CDR3 extends over 14 amino acids. Germline trimming cut 7 bases from V and 8 bases from J; bases unmatched to any gene: 11. Germline CDR1 is WSHSY and CDR2 is SAAADI. The CDR3 region is CASTPGLSVHEQFF. The DNA of the CDR3 is TGCGCCAGCACACCGGGACTATCGGTCCATGAGCAGTTCTTC.

This chain links TRBV6-6 with TRBJ2-5, with 13 bases identical to TRBD2. The CDR3 extends over 15 amino acids. Trimming removed 8 bases from V and 4 bases from J; junction bases left unmatched: 7. Germline V gene data show CDR1 as MNHNY and CDR2 as SVGAGI (reference sequence). CDR3 DNA: TGTGCCAGCGCCCTACGGACTAGCGGGAGAGAGACCCAGTACTTC. Translated, it gives CASALRTSGRETQYF.

The V and J genes are TRBV5-6 and TRBJ2-1; D gene unclear. The CDR3 has 15 residues. Trimming removed 0 bases at V and 2 bases at J, with 9 bases between. Per germline, CDR1 SGHDT and CDR2 YYEEEE. CDR3 amino acids: CASSLVAATYNEQFF. In DNA, the CDR3 is TGTGCCAGCAGCTTGGTGGCGGCCACCTACAATGAGCAGTTCTTC.

The V call is TRBV5-6, the J call TRBJ1-1, with 7 bases matching TRBD1. CDR1 is SGHDT, CDR2 YYEEEE, per germline. The CDR3 contains 15 residues. J gave up 5 bases and V 6 bases, and 13 bases lay outside the gene matches. The CDR3 DNA reads as TGTGCCAGCACGCGAAGCGACAGGGATGAAACTGAAGCTTTCTTT. This translates into CASTRSDRDETEAFF.

V usage is TRBV9 and J usage is TRBJ2-3; D might be TRBD1 (6 bases). The germline gives CDR1 SGDLS, CDR2 YYNGEE. Trimming took off 0 bases at V and 8 bases at J, with 19 bases between the two ends. The CDR3 runs to 16 residues. CDR3 bases: TGTGCCAGCAGCGTAGTATCCGGGACATCATTTGGTACGCAGTATTTT. It codes for CASSVVSGTSFGTQYF.

J is TRBJ1-2 and V is TRBV11-2, with a weak D call TRBD1 (5 bases). V lost 5 bases to trimming and J lost 7 bases, with 11 bases between them. Germline V gives CDR1 SGHAT, CDR2 FQNNGV. CDR3 length equals 12 residues. The CDR3 loop reads CASSRGLFGYTF. CDR3 DNA: TGTGCCAGCAGCAGGGGCTTATTTGGCTACACCTTC.

The rearrangement uses TRBV5-1 and TRBJ2-7; 8 nucleotides match TRBD1. The CDR3 has 16 residues. From germline, CDR1 is SGHRS and CDR2 YFSETQ. V trimming: 0 bases; J trimming: 3 bases; junction bases outside the gene matches: 8. DNA for the CDR3: TGCGCCAGCAGCTTGGCCCAGACAGGGGTGGTCTACGAGCAGTACTTC. Its translation: CASSLAQTGVVYEQYF.

The gene calls are TRBV30 and TRBJ2-7, with D tentatively TRBD2 (6 bases). Trimming took 5 bases from V and 2 from J, leaving 16 bases between them. Per germline, CDR1 GTSNPN and CDR2 SVGIG (reference sequence). The CDR3 has 14 amino acids. The CDR3 DNA follows: TGTGCCTGGGCCAATAACGGGGGAACCTACGAGCAGTACTTC. Translation gives CAWANNGGTYEQYF.

The V and J genes are TRBV15 and TRBJ2-7; tentative D call: TRBD1 (6 bases). Germline CDR1 LNHNV, CDR2 YYDKDF (reference sequence). V shed 3 bases and J shed 5 bases, with 17 bases lying between them. The CDR3 is 15 amino acids. The CDR3 DNA reads TGTGCCACCAGCAGCCCCGGGACACAGATCCACGAGCAGTACTTC. It specifies CATSSPGTQIHEQYF. The full variable domain, in which reference TRBV15 and TRBJ2-7 provide the parts outside the CDR3, is DAMVIQNPRYQVTQFGKPVTLSCSQTLNHNVMYWYQQKSSQAPKLLFHYYDKDFNNEADTPDNFQSRRPNTSFCFLDIRSPGLGDTAMYLCATSSPGTQIHEQYFGPGTRLTVT.

This chain links TRBV6-4 with TRBJ2-1; 13 nucleotides agree with TRBD2. V was pared by 8 bases and J by 6 bases, with 4 bases of the junction left unmatched. The length of the CDR3 is 14 residues. Germline assignment: CDR1 MRHNA and CDR2 SNTAGT. The CDR3 sequence: CASSGLAGSNEQFF. CDR3 nucleotides: TGTGCCAGCTCGGGACTAGCGGGATCCAATGAGCAGTTCTTC.

The rearrangement links TRBV6-6 to TRBJ1-4; perhaps TRBD1 as D (5 bases). The germline V gene has CDR1 MNHNY and CDR2 SVGAGI (reference sequence). Trimming took off 4 bases at V and 8 bases at J, with 17 bases between the two ends. The CDR3 extends over 15 amino acids. The CDR3 DNA is TGTGCCAGCAGTTCCGGGTCTAGGGGATGGGAAAAACTGTTTTTT. Translation gives CASSSGSRGWEKLFF.